The present T cell receptor beta chain was sequenced within a study of response to subunit inactivated influenza vaccine. Whole-study results and caveats: Few additional T cells are recruited per seasonal influenza vaccination, authors suggested.

MiXCR was run by TCRdb on the RT-PCR reads, yielding one entry per CDR3 protein. The sample has some 160,000 distinct CDR3 sequences; 11% are singletons. V gave up 5 bases and J gave up 9 bases; unmatched junction bases: 5. CDR1 SNHLY and CDR2 FYNNEI come from the germline V gene. The CDR3 runs 13 residues. The sample holds a few counts of this clonotype. Its antigen is not identified. The specimen was non-naive T cells sorted from PBMCs, collected about 6 weeks after vaccination. This chain links TRBV2 with TRBJ1-5, with TRBD1 matching over 9 bases. The receptor was derived from a man in his forties or fifties who received an inactivated influenza vaccine. The CDR3 bases are TGTGCCAGCAGTACAGGGGGCGCTTGGCCCCAGCATTTT. This sequence encodes CASSTGGAWPQHF.